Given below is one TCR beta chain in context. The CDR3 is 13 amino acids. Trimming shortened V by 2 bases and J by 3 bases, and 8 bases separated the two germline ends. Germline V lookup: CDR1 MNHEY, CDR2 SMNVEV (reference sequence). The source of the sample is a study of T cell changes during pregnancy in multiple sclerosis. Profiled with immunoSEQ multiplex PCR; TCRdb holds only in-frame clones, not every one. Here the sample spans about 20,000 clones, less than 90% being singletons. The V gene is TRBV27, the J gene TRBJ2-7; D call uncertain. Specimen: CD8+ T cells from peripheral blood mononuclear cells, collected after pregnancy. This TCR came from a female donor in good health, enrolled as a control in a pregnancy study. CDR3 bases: TGTGCCAGCAGTTTAGGAGCGAACTACGAGCAGTACTTC. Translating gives CASSLGANYEQYF.